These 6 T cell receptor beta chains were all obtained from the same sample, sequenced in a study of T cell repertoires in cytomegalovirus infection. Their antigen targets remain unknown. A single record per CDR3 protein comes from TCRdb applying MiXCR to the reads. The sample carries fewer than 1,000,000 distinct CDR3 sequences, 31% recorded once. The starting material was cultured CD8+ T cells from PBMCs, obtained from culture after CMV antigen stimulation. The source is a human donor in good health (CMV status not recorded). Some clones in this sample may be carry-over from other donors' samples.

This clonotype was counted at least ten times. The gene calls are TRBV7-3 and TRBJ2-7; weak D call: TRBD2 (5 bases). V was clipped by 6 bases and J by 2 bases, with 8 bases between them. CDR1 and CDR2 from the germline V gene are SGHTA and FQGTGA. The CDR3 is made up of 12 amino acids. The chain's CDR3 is CASRPGAYEQYV. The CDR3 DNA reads TGTGCCAGCAGACCCGGGGCCTACGAGCAGTACGTC.

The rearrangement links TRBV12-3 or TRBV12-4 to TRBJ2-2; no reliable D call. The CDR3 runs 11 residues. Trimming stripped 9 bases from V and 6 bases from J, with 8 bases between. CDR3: CASPIAGELFF. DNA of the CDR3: TGTGCCAGTCCTATTGCCGGGGAGCTGTTTTTT.

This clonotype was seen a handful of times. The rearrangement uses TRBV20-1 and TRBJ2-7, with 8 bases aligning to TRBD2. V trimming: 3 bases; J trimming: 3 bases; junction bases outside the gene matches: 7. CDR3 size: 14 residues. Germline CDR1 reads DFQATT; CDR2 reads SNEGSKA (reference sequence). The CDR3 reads CSARSWAGGYEQYF. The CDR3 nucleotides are TGCAGTGCTAGGTCTTGGGCGGGGGGCTACGAGCAGTACTTC.

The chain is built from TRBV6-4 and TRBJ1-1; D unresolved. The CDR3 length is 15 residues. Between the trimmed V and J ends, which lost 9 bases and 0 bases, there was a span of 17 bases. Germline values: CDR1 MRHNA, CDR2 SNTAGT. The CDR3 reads CASPVEGCMNTEAFF. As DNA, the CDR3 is TGTGCCAGTCCCGTAGAGGGCTGCATGAACACTGAAGCTTTCTTT.

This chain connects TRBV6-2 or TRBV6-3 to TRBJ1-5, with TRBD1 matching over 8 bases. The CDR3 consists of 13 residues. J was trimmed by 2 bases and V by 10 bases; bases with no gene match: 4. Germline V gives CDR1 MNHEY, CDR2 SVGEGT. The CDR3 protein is CATKTGGNQPQHF. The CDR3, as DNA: TGTGCCACCAAGACAGGGGGCAATCAGCCCCAGCATTTT.

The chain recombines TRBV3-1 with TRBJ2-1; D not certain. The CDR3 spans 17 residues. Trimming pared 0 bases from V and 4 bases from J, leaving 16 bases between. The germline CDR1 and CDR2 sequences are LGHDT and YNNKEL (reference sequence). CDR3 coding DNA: TGTGCCAGCAGCCAAGAGACCATAGGGCGCGAATACAATGAGCAGTTCTTC. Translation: CASSQETIGREYNEQFF.